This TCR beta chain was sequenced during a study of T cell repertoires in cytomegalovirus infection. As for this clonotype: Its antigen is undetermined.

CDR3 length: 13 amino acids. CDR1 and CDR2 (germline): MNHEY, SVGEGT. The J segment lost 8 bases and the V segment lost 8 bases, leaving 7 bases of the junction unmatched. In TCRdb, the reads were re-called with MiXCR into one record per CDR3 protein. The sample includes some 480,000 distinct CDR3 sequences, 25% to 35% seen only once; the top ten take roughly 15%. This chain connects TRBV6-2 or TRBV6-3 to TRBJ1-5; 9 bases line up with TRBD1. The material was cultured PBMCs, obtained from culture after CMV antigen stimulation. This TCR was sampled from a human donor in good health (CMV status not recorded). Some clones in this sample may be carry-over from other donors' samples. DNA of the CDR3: TGTGCCAGCGGGACAGGGCCAAGAGAGCCCCAGCATTTT. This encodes CASGTGPREPQHF.